This TCR beta chain was sequenced for a study of T cell responses to AZD1222 COVID-19 vaccine. For this clone: Its antigen is unknown.

The study, taken as a whole, reports: Sampled repertoires all dated from after the peak T cell response. In the spike-specific TCR repertoire, nearly half reportedly target unmutated variant regions.

Whether given at about 4 or about 12 weeks, second doses were pooled. Clones were sequenced by immunoSEQ multiplex PCR, and TCRdb holds only the in-frame ones, with some missing. The top ten hold under 14% of the sample, which has 86,000 or so clones, about 89% seen once. The clonotype was recovered from an adult who received the AZD1222 COVID-19 vaccine. This sample comprised peripheral blood, obtained 28 days after the second AZD1222 dose.

CDR3 bases: TGTGCCAGCAGCTTTCCTAGCTTAGGGGTCAATGAGCAGTTCTTC. Translated, it gives CASSFPSLGVNEQFF. V gene TRBV11-1 combines with J gene TRBJ2-1, with D perhaps TRBD1 or TRBD2 (5 bases each). The CDR3 totals 15 residues. Trimming shortened V by 3 bases and J by 6 bases, and 15 bases separated the two germline ends. Per the germline V gene, CDR1 is SGHAT and CDR2 is FQDESV (reference sequence).